The 10 T cell receptor beta chains below all came from one sample that was sequenced in a study of beta chain features in type 1 diabetes. Isolated RNA was reverse transcribed in full, so expressed TCRB transcripts were sequenced. Clones were sequenced by immunoSEQ multiplex PCR, and TCRdb holds only the in-frame ones, with some missing. The sample contains around 40,000 clones, roughly half of which appear only once. The sequenced sample was Tregs from blood. These receptors all come from a woman younger than 35 in good health.

Here the CDR3 reads CASSQEGYGTGVLHPYEQYF. DNA of the CDR3: TGCGCCAGCAGCCAAGAAGGCTACGGGACAGGGGTTCTCCACCCCTACGAGCAGTACTTC. V usage is TRBV4-1 and J usage is TRBJ2-5; 10 bases line up with TRBD1. The closer fit of TRBJ2-7 to the DNA end suggests the J call may be wrong. The germline gives CDR1 MGHRA, CDR2 YSYEKL. The CDR3 has 20 amino acids.

This clone occurred once. The rearrangement joins TRBV27 to TRBJ1-1; D unresolved. The CDR3 runs 15 residues. Deletions cut 1 base from V and 1 base from J, with 10 bases between. Germline assignment: CDR1 MNHEY and CDR2 SMNVEV (reference sequence). DNA of the CDR3: TGTGCCAGCAGTTTATACCCAGGAGGGAACACTGAAGCTTTCTTT. Amino acid sequence: CASSLYPGGNTEAFF.

The chain combines TRBV7-2 with TRBJ2-7, with TRBD1 identical over 11 bases. This CDR3 region has 15 residues. The V segment lost 6 bases and the J segment 3 bases; nucleotides outside the gene matches: 7. Germline V gene lookup returns CDR1 SGHTA and CDR2 FQGNSA. The CDR3 DNA sequence: TGTGCCAGCAGTTACGCCGGGACAGGGGGCTACGAGCAGTACTTC. Translated: CASSYAGTGGYEQYF.

The V call is TRBV6-1, the J call TRBJ2-1; D might be TRBD1 (5 bases). This CDR3 spans 13 amino acids. Germline CDR1 reads MNHNS; CDR2 reads SASEGT. The V end was cut by 5 bases, the J end by 8 bases, with 13 bases between. CDR3 sequence reads: CASSNQGVDEQFF. CDR3 bases: TGTGCCAGCAGTAACCAGGGTGTCGATGAGCAGTTCTTC.

This chain uses TRBV7-9 with TRBJ2-1; 10 bases are a match to TRBD2. V shed 5 bases and J 4 bases; nucleotides not matched to a gene: 11. CDR3 size: 17 residues. CDR1 is SEHNR, CDR2 FQNEAQ, per germline (reference sequence). CDR3 loop: CASSPPRAAGGYNEQFF. DNA of the CDR3: TGTGCCAGCAGCCCGCCCAGGGCAGCGGGAGGGTACAATGAGCAGTTCTTC.

This clone was counted a few times. J is TRBJ2-2 and V is TRBV5-4; tentatively, D is TRBD1 (5 bases). The V gene's germline CDR1 is SGHNT and CDR2 YYREEE (reference sequence). V lost 2 bases and J 4 bases, leaving 12 bases between the germline ends. CDR3 length: 15 residues. The CDR3 DNA is TGTGCCAGCAGCTTATCGTGGGGCGCCACCGGGGAGCTGTTTTTT. Its translation: CASSLSWGATGELFF.

The chain combines TRBV5-4 with TRBJ2-7, with 15 bases matching TRBD2. The trim removed 7 bases at V and 6 bases at J, leaving 11 bases unmatched. The CDR3 totals 16 residues. Germline CDR1 reads SGHNT; CDR2 reads YYREEE (reference sequence). The CDR3 sequence is CASALGLAGGPGEQYF. The CDR3 DNA reads as TGTGCCAGCGCCCTAGGACTAGCGGGAGGGCCGGGCGAGCAGTACTTC.

A few counts support this clone. This sequence joins TRBV4-2 and TRBJ2-1, with a tentative D call TRBD2 (6 bases). V was cut by 0 bases and J by 0 bases, with 15 bases left in between. CDR1 and CDR2 (germline): LGHNA, YNFKEQ. The CDR3 runs to 18 residues. The CDR3 bases are TGTGCCAGCAGCCAAGAACCGGAGGGAGCGTTCTCCTACAATGAGCAGTTCTTC. It yields the protein CASSQEPEGAFSYNEQFF.

DNA of the CDR3: TGTGCCTGGAGTGTAGAAGCTCCTAGCGGGAGGGCCCGGACCGGGGAGCTGTTTTTT. Translating it yields CAWSVEAPSGRARTGELFF. The chain joins TRBV30 to TRBJ2-2; 12 positions agree with TRBD2. This CDR3 is 19 amino acids long. V lost 0 bases and J lost 5; bases outside the gene matches: 13. Germline V gene lookup returns CDR1 GTSNPN and CDR2 SVGIG (reference sequence).

The CDR3 here is CASSSGRWETQYF. The CDR3 DNA follows: TGTGCCAGCAGTTCAGGGCGGTGGGAGACCCAGTACTTC. The chain carries TRBV7-2 and TRBJ2-5, with D possibly being TRBD1 (5 bases). The V end lost 6 bases, the J end lost 5 bases, and 13 bases lay between the germline ends. The germline CDR1 and CDR2 sequences are SGHTA and FQGNSA. This CDR3 has 13 residues. The variable domain in full, with the rest retrieved from reference TRBV7-2 and TRBJ2-5, is GAGVSQSPSNKVTEKGKDVELRCDPISGHTALYWYRQSLGQGLEFLIYFQGNSAPDKSGLPSDRFSAERTGGSVSTLTIQRTQQEDSAVYLCASSSGRWETQYFGPGTRLLVL.